The clone carrying this T cell receptor beta chain was seen repeatedly, ten times or more. Its antigen is unidentified. The record originates from a study of T cell repertoires in cytomegalovirus infection. Trimming shortened V by 2 bases and J by 4 bases, and 8 bases separated the two germline ends. CDR3 length: 14 residues. The V gene's germline CDR1 is MNHEY and CDR2 SVGEGT. MiXCR, run by TCRdb on the reads, gives a single entry per CDR3 protein. The sample lists approximately 910,000 distinct CDR3 sequences, roughly 30% occurring once. Points from the study as a whole: The cumulative frequency of public TCR beta families identified carriers of CMV plus the relevant HLA.

The chain combines TRBV6-2 or TRBV6-3 with TRBJ2-2; D uncertain. This clonotype originated in a human donor in good health (CMV status not recorded). Some clones in this sample may be carry-over from other donors' samples. Sequenced here: cultured CD8+ T cells from PBMCs, sampled from culture after CMV antigen stimulation. As DNA, the CDR3 is TGTGCCAGCAGTTACCACCTGGCCACCGGGGAGCTGTTTTTT. This codes for CASSYHLATGELFF.